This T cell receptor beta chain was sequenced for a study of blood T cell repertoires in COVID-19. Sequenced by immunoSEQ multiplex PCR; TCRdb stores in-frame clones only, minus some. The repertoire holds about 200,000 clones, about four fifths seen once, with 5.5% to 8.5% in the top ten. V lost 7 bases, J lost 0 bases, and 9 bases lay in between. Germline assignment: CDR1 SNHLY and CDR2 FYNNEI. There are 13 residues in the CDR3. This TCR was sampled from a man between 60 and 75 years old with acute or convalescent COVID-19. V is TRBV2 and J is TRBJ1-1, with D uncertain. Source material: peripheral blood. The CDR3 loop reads CASNVKLNTEAFF. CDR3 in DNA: TGTGCCAGCAATGTTAAATTGAACACTGAAGCTTTCTTT.